The clone carrying this T cell receptor (beta chain) has a count of ten or more. These data are taken from a study of early T cells in non-severe SARS-CoV-2 infection. TCRdb itself ran the 5' RACE reads through MiXCR, one entry per CDR3 protein. Of 100,000 or so distinct CDR3 sequences listed, about an eighth were seen once; the top ten hold about 6.2%. The sequencing sample was made of whole blood. The sequence derives from an adult who was a healthcare worker with PCR-confirmed SARS-CoV-2 infection or an uninfected control (not recorded which).

In nucleotides, the CDR3 is TGTGCCAGCAGCGAAGGAGGAGGCACTGAAGCTTTCTTT. It specifies CASSEGGGTEAFF. The V call is TRBV9, the J call TRBJ1-1; D uncertain. V lost 3 bases, J lost 4 bases, and 10 bases lay in between. The CDR3 length is 13 residues. In germline, CDR1 is SGDLS, CDR2 YYNGEE.